Sequencing of this T cell receptor (beta chain) was carried out in a study of monozygotic twins with inflammatory bowel disease. A roughly 2.5 ml blood sample was drawn per donor. Germline CDR1 ENHRY, CDR2 SYGVKD. This CDR3 region has 17 residues. Regarding this clonotype: What it binds is not known.

From its re-call of the 5' RACE reads, TCRdb lists each CDR3 protein once, without DNA. This sample's table reports about 210,000 distinct CDR3 sequences. Findings of the study overall: In these data, no single strong IBD-associated signal or clonotype received support.

The sequence derives from a human donor with ulcerative colitis or Crohn's disease, or a healthy co-twin of an affected twin (not recorded which). This chain links TRBV10-3 with TRBJ2-1; TCRdb returns TRBD2, unconfirmable since there is no DNA. Sequences were obtained from blood. CDR3 protein: CAISERGLAGEGNEQFF.